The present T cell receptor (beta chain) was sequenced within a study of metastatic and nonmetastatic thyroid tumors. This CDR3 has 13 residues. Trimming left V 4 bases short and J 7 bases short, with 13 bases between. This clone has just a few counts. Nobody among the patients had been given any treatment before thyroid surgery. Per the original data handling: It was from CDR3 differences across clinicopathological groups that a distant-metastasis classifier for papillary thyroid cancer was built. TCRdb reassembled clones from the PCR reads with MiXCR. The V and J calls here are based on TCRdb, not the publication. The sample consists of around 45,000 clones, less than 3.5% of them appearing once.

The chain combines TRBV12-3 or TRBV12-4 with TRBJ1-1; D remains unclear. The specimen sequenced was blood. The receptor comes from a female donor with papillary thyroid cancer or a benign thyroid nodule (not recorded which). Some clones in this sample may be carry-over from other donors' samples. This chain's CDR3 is CASSSGPSSEAFF. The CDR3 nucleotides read TGTGCCAGCAGTTCGGGCCCCTCGAGTGAAGCTTTCTTT.